This TCR beta chain was documented in a study of T cell responses to AZD1222 COVID-19 vaccine. Across the study: Pooling of second doses given at about 4 or about 12 weeks was done.

As regards this clone: Its target is not known.

Sequencing used immunoSEQ multiplex PCR; TCRdb keeps in-frame clones, though not all of them. Seen here are about 110,000 clones, approximately 91% observed once, and the top ten hold around 7.5%. Trimming shortened V by 5 bases and J by 7 bases, and 15 bases separated the two germline ends. The germline V gene encodes CDR1 SGHTS and CDR2 YDEGEE. The CDR3 is made up of 13 amino acids. Regarding the study as a whole: White British donors predominated, females outnumbered males, and clonal diversity was possibly underestimated. Reports say nearly half of spike-specific TCRs go after unmutated variant regions. Recipients of two AZD1222 doses showed rising Spike-specific TCR breadth and depth.

This specimen was peripheral blood, taken on day 0 of AZD1222 vaccination. The receptor was isolated from an adult in good health. The chain carries TRBV5-8 and TRBJ1-2; perhaps TRBD1 as D (5 bases). Here the CDR3 reads CASREVGATGYTF. The CDR3 DNA is TGTGCCAGCAGAGAGGTCGGGGCGACTGGCTACACCTTC.